This entry is about one TCR beta chain. The protocol was immunoSEQ multiplex PCR, while the TCRdb copy is restricted to in-frame clones and leaves out a portion. The sample lists 110,000 to 150,000 clones, about nine tenths occurring once. The record originates from a study of control samples from healthy donors and cancer patients. The receptor's source is a man younger than 45 in good health. Material: blood.

The CDR3 is CALQIGSSYEQYF. The CDR3 nucleotides read TGTGCCCTACAAATCGGGAGCTCCTACGAGCAGTACTTC. The chain carries TRBV21-1 and TRBJ2-7; the DNA was not compared with TRBD2, the D call given in the table. TRBV21-1 is shown as a pseudogene. This CDR3 has 13 amino acids.